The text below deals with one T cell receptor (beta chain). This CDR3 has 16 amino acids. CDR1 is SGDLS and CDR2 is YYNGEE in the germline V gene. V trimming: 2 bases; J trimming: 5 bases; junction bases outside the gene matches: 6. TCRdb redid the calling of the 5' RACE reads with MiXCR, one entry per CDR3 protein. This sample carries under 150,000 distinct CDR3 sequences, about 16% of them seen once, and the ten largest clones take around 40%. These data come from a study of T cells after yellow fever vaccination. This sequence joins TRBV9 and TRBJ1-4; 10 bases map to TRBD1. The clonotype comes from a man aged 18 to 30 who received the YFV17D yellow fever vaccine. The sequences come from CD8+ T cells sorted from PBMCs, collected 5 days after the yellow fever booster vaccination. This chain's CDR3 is CASSVQGGQGNEKLFF. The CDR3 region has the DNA TGTGCCAGCAGCGTTCAGGGGGGACAGGGGAATGAAAAACTGTTTTTT.